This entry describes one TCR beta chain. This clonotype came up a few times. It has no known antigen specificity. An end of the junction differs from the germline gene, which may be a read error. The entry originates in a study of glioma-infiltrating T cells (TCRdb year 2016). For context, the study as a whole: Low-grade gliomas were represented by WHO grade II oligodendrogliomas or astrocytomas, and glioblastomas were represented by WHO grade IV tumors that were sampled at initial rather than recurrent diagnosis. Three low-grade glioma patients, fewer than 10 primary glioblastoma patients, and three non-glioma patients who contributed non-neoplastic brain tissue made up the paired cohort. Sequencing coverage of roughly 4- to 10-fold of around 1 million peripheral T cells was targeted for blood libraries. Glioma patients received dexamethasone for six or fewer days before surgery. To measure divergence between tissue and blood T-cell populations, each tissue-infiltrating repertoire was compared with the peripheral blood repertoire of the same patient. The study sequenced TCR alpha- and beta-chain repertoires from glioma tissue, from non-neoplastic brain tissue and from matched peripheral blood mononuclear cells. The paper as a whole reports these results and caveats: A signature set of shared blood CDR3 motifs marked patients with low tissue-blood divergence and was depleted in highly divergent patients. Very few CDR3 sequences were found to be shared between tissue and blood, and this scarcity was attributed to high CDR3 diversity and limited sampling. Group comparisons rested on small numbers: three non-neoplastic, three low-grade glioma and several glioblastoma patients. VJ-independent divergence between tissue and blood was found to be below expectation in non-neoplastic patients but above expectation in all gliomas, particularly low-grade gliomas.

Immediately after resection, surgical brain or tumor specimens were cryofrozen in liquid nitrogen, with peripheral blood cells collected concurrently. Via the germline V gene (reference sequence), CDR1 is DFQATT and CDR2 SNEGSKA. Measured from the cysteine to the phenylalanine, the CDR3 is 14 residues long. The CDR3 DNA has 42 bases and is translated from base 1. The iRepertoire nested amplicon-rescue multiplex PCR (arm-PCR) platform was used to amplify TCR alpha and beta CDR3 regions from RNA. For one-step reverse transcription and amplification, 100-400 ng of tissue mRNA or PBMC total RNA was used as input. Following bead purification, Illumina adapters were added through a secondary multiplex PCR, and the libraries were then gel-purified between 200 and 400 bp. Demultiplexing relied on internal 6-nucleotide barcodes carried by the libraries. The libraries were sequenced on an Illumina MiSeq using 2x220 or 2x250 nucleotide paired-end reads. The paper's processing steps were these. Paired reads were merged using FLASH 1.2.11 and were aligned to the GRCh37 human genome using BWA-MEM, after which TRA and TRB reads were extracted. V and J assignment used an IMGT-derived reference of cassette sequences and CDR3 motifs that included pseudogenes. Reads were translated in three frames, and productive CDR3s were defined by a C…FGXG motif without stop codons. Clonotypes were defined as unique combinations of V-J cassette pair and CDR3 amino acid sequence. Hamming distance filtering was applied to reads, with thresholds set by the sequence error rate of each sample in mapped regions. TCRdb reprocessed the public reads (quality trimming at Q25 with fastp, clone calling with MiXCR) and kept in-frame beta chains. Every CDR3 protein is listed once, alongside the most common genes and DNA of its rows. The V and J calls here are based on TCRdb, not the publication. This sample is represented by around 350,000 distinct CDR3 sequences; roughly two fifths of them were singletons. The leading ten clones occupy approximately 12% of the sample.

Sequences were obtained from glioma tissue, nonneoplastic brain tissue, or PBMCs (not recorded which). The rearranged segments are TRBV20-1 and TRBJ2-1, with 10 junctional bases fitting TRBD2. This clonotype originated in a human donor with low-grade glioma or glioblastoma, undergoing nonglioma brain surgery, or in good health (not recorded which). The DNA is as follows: TGCAGTGCCAGAGAGGCTAGCGGGAGCAGTGAGCAGTTCTTC. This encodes CSAREASGSSEQFF.